This T cell receptor beta chain was sequenced during a study of regulatory T cells in long-lasting Graves disease. Details on this clonotype: The antigen remains undetermined.

Findings and limits, study-wide: The sample size was small, and this may have reduced accuracy.

Stated time point: newly diagnosed GD, antithyroid drugs for less than 3 months. From PBMCs, RNA was extracted and then used to make the TCR library. The trim removed 5 bases at V and 0 bases at J, leaving 12 bases unmatched. CDR3 length equals 18 residues. Germline assignment: CDR1 MDHEN and CDR2 SYDVKM. Arm-PCR of CDR3 regions and iRepertoire HTBI primers were the basis on which TCR beta libraries were built. TCRdb reprocessed the multiplex PCR reads with MiXCR, giving one entry per CDR3 protein. The table records under 800,000 distinct CDR3 sequences, roughly 15% of them present only once. The data were also submitted as part of a second study, on T cells in Graves' hyperthyroidism and ophthalmopathy.

The source is a woman aged 25 to 39 with Graves disease. V and J are TRBV28 and TRBJ1-3, with 8 bases lining up with TRBD1. The sequenced sample was peripheral blood mononuclear cells (PBMCs), obtained at new diagnosis, from a patient treated with antithyroid drugs. The CDR3 region has the DNA TGTGCCAGCAGTCCAAGGACAGGGCTTAAACACTCTGGAAACACCATATATTTT. Translation gives CASSPRTGLKHSGNTIYF.